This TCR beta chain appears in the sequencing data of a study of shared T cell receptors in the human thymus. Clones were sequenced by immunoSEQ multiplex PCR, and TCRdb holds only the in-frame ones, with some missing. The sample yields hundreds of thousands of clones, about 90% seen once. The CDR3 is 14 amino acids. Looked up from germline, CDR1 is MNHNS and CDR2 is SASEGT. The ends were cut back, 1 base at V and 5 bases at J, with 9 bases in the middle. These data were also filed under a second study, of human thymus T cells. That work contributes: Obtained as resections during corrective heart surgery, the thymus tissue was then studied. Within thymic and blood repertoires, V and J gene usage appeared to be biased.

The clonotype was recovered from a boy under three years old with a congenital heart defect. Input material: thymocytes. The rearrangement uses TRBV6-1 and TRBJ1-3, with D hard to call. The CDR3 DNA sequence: TGTGCCAGCAGTGAAGGGGAGAATCGAAACACCATATATTTT. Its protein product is CASSEGENRNTIYF.